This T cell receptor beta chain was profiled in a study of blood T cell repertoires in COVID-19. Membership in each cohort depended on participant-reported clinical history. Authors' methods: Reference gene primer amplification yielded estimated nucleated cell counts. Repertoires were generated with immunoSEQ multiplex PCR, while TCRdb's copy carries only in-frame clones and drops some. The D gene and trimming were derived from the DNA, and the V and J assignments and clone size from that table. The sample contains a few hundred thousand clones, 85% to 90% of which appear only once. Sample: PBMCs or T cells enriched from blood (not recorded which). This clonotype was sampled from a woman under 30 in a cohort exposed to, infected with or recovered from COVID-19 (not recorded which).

The CDR3 nucleotides are TGTGCCAGCAGCTTGACACGAGTACAGTCCTACGAGCAGTACTTC. Protein sequence: CASSLTRVQSYEQYF. The V and J genes are TRBV5-6 and TRBJ2-7; D ambiguous. Trimming pared 1 base from V and 1 base from J, leaving 12 bases between. From germline, CDR1 is SGHDT and CDR2 YYEEEE. The CDR3 is 15 residues long.